The TCR beta chain under discussion was sequenced for a study of regulatory T cells in long-lasting Graves disease. Study conclusions and caveats: The persistent group shared around 2,700 public clonotypes, more than the approximately 970 shared by new patients.

This clonotype occurred a few times. Its matching antigen is unknown. Described time point: newly diagnosed GD, antithyroid drugs for less than 3 months. Scientists built the TCR library using RNA that was extracted from PBMCs. In germline, CDR1 is SEHNR, CDR2 FQNEAQ (reference sequence). Trimming stripped 6 bases from V and 8 bases from J, with 16 bases between. CDR3 length: 14 residues. The TCR beta library used iRepertoire HTBI primers with Arm-PCR amplification of CDR3. MiXCR, run by TCRdb on the multiplex PCR reads, gives a single entry per CDR3 protein. The sample has roughly 520,000 distinct CDR3 sequences, around 13% seen once. These records were also assigned to another study, of T cells in Graves' hyperthyroidism and ophthalmopathy.

This sequence was found in a woman aged 25 to 39 with Graves disease. This rearrangement joins TRBV7-9 to TRBJ1-4, with unresolved D. The input for sequencing was peripheral blood mononuclear cells (PBMCs), taken at new diagnosis, from a patient treated with antithyroid drugs. CDR3 nucleotides: TGTGCCAGCAGGACGGCTCAAACAGAGGAAAAACTGTTTTTT. Amino acids: CASRTAQTEEKLFF.